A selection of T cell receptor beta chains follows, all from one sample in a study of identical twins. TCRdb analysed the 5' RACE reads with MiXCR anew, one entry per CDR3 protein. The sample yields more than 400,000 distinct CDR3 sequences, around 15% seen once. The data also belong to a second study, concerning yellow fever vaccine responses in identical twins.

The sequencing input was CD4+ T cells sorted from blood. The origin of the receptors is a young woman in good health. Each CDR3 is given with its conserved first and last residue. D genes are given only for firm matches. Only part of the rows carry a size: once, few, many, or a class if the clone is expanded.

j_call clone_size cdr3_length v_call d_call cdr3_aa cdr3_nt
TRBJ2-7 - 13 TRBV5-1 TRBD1 CASSPTGIAEQYF TGCGCCAGCAGTCCGACAGGGATCGCCGAGCAGTACTTC
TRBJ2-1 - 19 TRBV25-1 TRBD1 CASSEYPPTGGAPYNEQFF TGTGCCAGCAGTGAATATCCCCCGACAGGGGGAGCACCCTACAATGAGCAGTTCTTC
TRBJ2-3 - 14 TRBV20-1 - CSANPGTFADTQYF TGCAGTGCTAACCCTGGGACTTTCGCAGATACGCAGTATTTT
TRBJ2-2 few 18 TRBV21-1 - CASSRSETPTRLAGELFF TGTGCCAGCAGCAGATCTGAGACACCCACCCGGTTGGCCGGGGAGCTGTTTTTT
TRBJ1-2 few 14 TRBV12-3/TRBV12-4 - CASSPDSIFRGYTF TGTGCCAGCAGCCCTGACAGCATATTCAGGGGCTACACCTTC
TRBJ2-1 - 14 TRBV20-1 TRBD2 CSATEREGYNEQFF TGCAGTGCTACCGAGCGGGAGGGATACAATGAGCAGTTCTTC
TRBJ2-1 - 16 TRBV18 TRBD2 CASSPPSGGPYNEQFF TGTGCCAGCTCACCACCGAGCGGGGGCCCCTACAATGAGCAGTTCTTC
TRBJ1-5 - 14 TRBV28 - CASSFSGANQPQHF TGTGCCAGCAGTTTTTCAGGGGCAAATCAGCCCCAGCATTTT
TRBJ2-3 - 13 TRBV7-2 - CASSLVWGDTQYF TGTGCCAGCAGCTTAGTCTGGGGAGATACGCAGTATTTT
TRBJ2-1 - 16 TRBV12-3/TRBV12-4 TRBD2 CASSPQLAGVGNEQFF TGTGCCAGCAGTCCCCAACTAGCGGGAGTTGGCAATGAGCAGTTCTTC
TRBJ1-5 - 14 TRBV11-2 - CASSQTGIGQPQHF TGTGCCAGCAGCCAAACAGGGATCGGACAGCCCCAGCATTTT
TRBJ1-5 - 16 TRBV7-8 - CASSLGSSFGNQPQHF TGTGCCAGCAGCTTAGGCAGCTCGTTCGGGAATCAGCCCCAGCATTTT
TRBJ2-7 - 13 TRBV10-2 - CASVGGRNGEQYF TGCGCCAGCGTTGGCGGTCGGAACGGCGAGCAGTACTTC
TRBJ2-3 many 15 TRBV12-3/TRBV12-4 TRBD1 CASSLGGGAADTQYF TGTGCCAGCAGTTTAGGAGGGGGCGCCGCAGATACGCAGTATTTT
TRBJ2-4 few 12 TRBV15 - CATSRDETGQYF TGTGCCACCAGCAGAGATGAAACCGGGCAGTACTTC
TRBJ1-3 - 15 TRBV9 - CASSVWAEPGNTIYF TGTGCCAGCAGCGTATGGGCAGAGCCTGGAAACACCATATATTTT
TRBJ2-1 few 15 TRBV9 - CASSSLQGLYNEQFF TGTGCCAGCAGCTCTCTCCAGGGGCTTTACAATGAGCAGTTCTTC
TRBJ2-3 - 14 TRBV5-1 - CASSLRTTTDTQYF TGCGCCAGCAGCTTGCGGACTACCACAGATACGCAGTATTTT
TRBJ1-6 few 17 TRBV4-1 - CASSPTVLTGTNSPLHF TGCGCCAGCAGCCCGACGGTGCTTACTGGGACGAATTCACCCCTCCACTTT
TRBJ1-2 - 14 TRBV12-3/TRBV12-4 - CASSSSGFQGGYTF TGTGCCAGCAGTTCCTCAGGGTTTCAGGGCGGCTACACCTTC
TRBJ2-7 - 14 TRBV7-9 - CASSLGASSYEQYF TGTGCCAGCAGCTTAGGGGCCAGCTCCTACGAGCAGTACTTC
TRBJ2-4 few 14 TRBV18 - CASSRTHTKNIQYF TGTGCCAGCTCGCGGACACACACCAAAAACATTCAGTACTTC
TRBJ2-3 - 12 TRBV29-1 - CSGDRDTDTQYF TGCAGCGGGGACCGGGACACCGATACGCAGTATTTT
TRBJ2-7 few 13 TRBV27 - CATTFSPLSPRYF TGTGCCACCACTTTCTCCCCCCTTAGCCCACGGTACTTC
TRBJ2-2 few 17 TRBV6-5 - CASSYYRGGLYTGELFF TGTGCCAGCAGTTACTACAGGGGGGGCCTTTACACCGGGGAGCTGTTTTTT
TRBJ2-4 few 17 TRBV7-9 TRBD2 CASSSNYQGLAGNIQYF TGTGCCAGCAGCTCAAACTATCAGGGTTTAGCGGGAAACATTCAGTACTTC
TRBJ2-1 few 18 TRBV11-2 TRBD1 CASSLEYHRGLAGAEQFF TGTGCCAGCAGCTTAGAGTATCACAGGGGGCTGGCGGGGGCTGAGCAGTTCTTC
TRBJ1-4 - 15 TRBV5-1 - CASSRNGGSGEKLFF TGCGCCAGCAGCAGAAACGGGGGCTCTGGTGAAAAACTGTTTTTT
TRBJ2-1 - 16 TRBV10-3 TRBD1 CAISEFGQGHGNEQFF TGTGCCATCAGTGAGTTCGGACAGGGGCATGGCAATGAGCAGTTCTTC
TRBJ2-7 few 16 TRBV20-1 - CSARHPDRDFPYEQYF TGCAGTGCTAGACATCCCGACCGGGACTTTCCCTACGAGCAGTACTTC
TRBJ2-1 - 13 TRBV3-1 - CASSQARVNEQFF TGTGCCAGCAGCCAAGCAAGGGTAAATGAGCAGTTCTTC
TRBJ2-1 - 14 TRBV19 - CASSIRGGWNEQFF TGTGCCAGTAGTATAAGAGGGGGTTGGAATGAGCAGTTCTTC
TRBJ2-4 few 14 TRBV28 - CASTSGRWGNIQYF TGTGCCAGCACTTCTGGTCGATGGGGAAACATTCAGTACTTC
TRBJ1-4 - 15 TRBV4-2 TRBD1 CASSQNRGPNEKLFF TGTGCCAGCAGCCAAAACAGGGGCCCTAATGAAAAACTGTTTTTT
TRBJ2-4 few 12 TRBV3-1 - CASSRGENIQYF TGTGCCAGCAGCCGGGGGGAAAACATTCAGTACTTC
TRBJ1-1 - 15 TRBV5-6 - CASSLELRGNTEAFF TGTGCCAGCAGCTTGGAACTCAGGGGGAACACTGAAGCTTTCTTT
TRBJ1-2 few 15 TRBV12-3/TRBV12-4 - CASSSPSTGTYGYTF TGTGCCAGCAGTTCACCGTCAACAGGGACCTATGGCTACACCTTC
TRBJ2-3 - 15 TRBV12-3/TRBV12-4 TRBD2 CASSLSGGQADTQYF TGTGCCAGCAGTTTATCGGGAGGGCAGGCAGATACGCAGTATTTT
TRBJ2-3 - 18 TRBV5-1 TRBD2 CASSFSTSGRAERDTQYF TGCGCCAGCAGCTTCTCGACTAGCGGGAGGGCCGAGAGAGATACGCAGTATTTT
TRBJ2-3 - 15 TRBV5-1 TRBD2 CASRTRGGRADTQYF TGCGCCAGCAGAACTCGGGGGGGCCGGGCAGATACGCAGTATTTT
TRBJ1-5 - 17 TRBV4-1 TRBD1 CASSQGTGGVSNQPQHF TGCGCCAGCAGCCAAGGGACAGGGGGCGTTAGCAATCAGCCCCAGCATTTT
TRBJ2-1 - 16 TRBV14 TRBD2 CASSQGLAWRGGEQFF TGTGCCAGCAGCCAGGGACTAGCTTGGAGGGGGGGTGAGCAGTTCTTC
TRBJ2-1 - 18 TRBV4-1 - CASSQASGVGVNNNEQFF TGCGCCAGCAGCCAGGCTTCCGGGGTTGGGGTTAATAACAATGAGCAGTTCTTC
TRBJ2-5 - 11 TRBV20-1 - CSASTQETQYF TGCAGTGCTAGCACCCAAGAGACCCAGTACTTC
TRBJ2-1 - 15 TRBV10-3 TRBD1 CAISNDRGSYNEQFF TGTGCCATCAGTAATGACAGGGGATCCTACAATGAGCAGTTCTTC
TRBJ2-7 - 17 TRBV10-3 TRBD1 CATYSGTGTGAFHEQYF TGTGCCACCTATTCAGGTACCGGGACAGGGGCATTCCACGAGCAGTACTTC
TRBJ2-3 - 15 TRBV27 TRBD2 CASSSLAGGPSTQYF TGTGCCAGCAGTTCACTAGCGGGGGGGCCTAGTACGCAGTATTTT
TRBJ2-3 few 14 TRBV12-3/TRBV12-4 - CASSSPPTTDTQYF TGTGCCAGCAGTTCACCTCCGACCACAGATACGCAGTATTTT
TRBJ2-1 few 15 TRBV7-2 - CASSLDLRQGYEQFF TGTGCCAGCAGCTTAGATCTCAGGCAGGGGTATGAGCAGTTCTTC
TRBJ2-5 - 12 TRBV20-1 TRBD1 CSARTGSETQYF TGCAGTGCCAGGACAGGGTCAGAGACCCAGTACTTC
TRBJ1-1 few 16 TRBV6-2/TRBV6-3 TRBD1 CASSYPTGQVNTEAFF TGTGCCAGCAGTTACCCGACGGGACAGGTGAACACTGAAGCTTTCTTT
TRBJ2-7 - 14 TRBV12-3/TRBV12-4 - CASKRGALSYEQYF TGTGCCAGCAAACGGGGGGCCCTCTCCTACGAGCAGTACTTC
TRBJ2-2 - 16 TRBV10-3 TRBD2 CAIRPGLAGGTGELFF TGTGCCATCAGACCGGGACTAGCGGGAGGCACCGGGGAGCTGTTTTTT
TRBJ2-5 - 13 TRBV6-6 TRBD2 CASRGGSGETQYF TGTGCCAGCCGGGGGGGGAGCGGGGAGACCCAGTACTTC
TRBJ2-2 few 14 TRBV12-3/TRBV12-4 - CASTTYGGSGELFF TGTGCCAGCACGACGTACGGGGGCTCCGGGGAGCTGTTTTTT
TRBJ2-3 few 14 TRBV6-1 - CASLGARDTDTQYF TGTGCCAGCCTTGGGGCCAGGGACACAGATACGCAGTATTTT
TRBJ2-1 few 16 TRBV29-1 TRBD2 CSVETSNLLQENEQFF TGCAGCGTGGAGACTAGCAACCTCCTACAGGAGAATGAGCAGTTCTTC
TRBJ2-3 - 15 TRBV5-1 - CASSRLGGDTDTQYF TGCGCCAGCAGCCGCCTCGGGGGAGACACAGATACGCAGTATTTT
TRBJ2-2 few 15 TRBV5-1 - CASSPTWIGTGELFF TGCGCCAGCAGCCCAACCTGGATAGGGACCGGGGAGCTGTTTTTT
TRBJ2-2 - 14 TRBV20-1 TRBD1 CSARGDRGTGELFF TGCAGTGCTAGAGGGGACAGGGGCACCGGGGAGCTGTTTTTT